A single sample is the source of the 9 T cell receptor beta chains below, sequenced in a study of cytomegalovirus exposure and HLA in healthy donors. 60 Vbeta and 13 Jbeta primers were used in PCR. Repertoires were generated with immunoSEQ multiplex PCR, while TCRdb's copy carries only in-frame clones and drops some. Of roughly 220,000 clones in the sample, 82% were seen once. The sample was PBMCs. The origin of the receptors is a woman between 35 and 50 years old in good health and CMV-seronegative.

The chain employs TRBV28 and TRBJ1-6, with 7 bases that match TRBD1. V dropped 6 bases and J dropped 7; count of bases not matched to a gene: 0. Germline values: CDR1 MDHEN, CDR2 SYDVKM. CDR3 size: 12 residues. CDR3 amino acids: CASRDRNSPLHF. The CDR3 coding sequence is TGTGCCAGCAGGGACAGGAATTCACCCCTCCACTTT.

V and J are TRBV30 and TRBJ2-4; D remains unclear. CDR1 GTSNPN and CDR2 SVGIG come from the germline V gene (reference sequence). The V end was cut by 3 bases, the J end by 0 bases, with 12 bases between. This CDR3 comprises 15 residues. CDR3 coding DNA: TGTGCCTGGAGACAACATTCAGTAGCCAAAAACATTCAGTACTTC. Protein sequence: CAWRQHSVAKNIQYF.

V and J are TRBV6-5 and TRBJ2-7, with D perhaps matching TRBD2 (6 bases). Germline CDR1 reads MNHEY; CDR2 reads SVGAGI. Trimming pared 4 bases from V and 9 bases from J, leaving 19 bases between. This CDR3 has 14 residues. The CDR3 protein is CASSSGTVLRGQYF. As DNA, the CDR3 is TGTGCCAGCAGTTCCGGGACTGTGCTACGAGGGCAGTACTTC.

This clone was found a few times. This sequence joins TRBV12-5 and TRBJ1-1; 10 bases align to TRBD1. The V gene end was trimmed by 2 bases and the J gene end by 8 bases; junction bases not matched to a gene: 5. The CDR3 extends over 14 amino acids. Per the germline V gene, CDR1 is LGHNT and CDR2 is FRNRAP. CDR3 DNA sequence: TGTGCTAGTGGTTTGAGTGGGACAGGGGACGAAGCTTTCTTT. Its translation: CASGLSGTGDEAFF.

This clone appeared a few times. Here the CDR3 DNA reads TGTGCCAGCAGCTCGTACAGACAGGGTGAATTGCAGACCGGGGAGCTGTTTTTT. This translates into CASSSYRQGELQTGELFF. The chain joins TRBV11-2 to TRBJ2-2, with TRBD1 matching over 7 bases. The CDR3 is 18 amino acids. Germline CDR1 SGHAT, CDR2 FQNNGV. With V trimmed by 4 bases and J by 5 bases, 16 bases remained unmatched.

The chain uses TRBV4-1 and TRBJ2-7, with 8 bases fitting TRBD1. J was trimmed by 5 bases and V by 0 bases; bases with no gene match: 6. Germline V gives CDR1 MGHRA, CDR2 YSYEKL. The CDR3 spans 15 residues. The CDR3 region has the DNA TGCGCCAGCAGCCAAGATCCCAGGGGGCTTGACGAGCAGTACTTC. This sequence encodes CASSQDPRGLDEQYF.

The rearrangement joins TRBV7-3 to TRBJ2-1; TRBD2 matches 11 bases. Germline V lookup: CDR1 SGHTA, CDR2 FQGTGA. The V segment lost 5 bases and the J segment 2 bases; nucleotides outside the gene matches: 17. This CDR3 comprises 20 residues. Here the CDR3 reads CASSPGLAGGGARTYNEQFF. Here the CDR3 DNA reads TGTGCCAGCAGCCCTGGGCTAGCGGGAGGTGGGGCGCGTACCTACAATGAGCAGTTCTTC.

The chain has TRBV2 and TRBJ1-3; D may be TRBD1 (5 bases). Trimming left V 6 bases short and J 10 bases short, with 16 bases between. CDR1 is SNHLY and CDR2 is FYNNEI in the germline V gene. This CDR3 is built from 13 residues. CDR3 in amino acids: CASRARGGNTIYF. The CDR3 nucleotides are TGTGCCAGCAGGGCCCGGGGGGGGAATACCATATATTTT.

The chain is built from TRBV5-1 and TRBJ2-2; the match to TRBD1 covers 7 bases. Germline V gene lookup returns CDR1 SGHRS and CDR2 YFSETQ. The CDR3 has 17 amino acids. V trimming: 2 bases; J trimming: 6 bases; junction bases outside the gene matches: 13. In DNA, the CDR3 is TGCGCCAGCAGCTTTTCCCCGACAGGGCCTTCGTCCGGGGAGCTGTTTTTT. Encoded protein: CASSFSPTGPSSGELFF.